The clone carrying this T cell receptor beta chain was picked up a small number of times. Its antigen remains unidentified. This entry is derived from a study of radiotherapy plus CTLA-4 blockade in lung cancer. TCRdb keeps only in-frame clones here, not all; method: immunoSEQ multiplex PCR. The data hold about 45,000 clones, with less than 75% observed a single time. Study results and caveats: Per reports, early blood T cell clone dynamics, plus interferon-beta, forecast response most strongly.

The germline gives CDR1 SGHDN, CDR2 FVKESK. V lost 5 bases, J lost 4 bases, and 5 bases stayed unmatched. The CDR3 has 13 amino acids. The sequenced sample was peripheral blood, obtained from a patient treated with radiotherapy plus ipilimumab. V gene TRBV14 combines with J gene TRBJ2-7; 7 bases are shared with TRBD2. The receptor comes from a human donor with non-small cell lung cancer who had a partial response to radiotherapy plus ipilimumab. The CDR3 is CASSTSGGYEQYF. DNA for the CDR3: TGTGCCAGCAGCACCTCGGGGGGATACGAGCAGTACTTC.